This is a list of T cell receptor beta chains from one sample in a study of blood T cells in healthy people across ages. TCRdb used MiXCR to reprocess the 5' RACE reads, holding one entry per CDR3 protein. In the table there are about 1.1 million distinct CDR3 sequences, 35% to 40% of which are singletons. The sequencing input was blood. The receptors were sampled from a man aged 18 to 30 in good health. Each CDR3 is given with its conserved first and last residue. The D gene is left open where the match is weak. Some rows have no size entry. The others give once, few or many, or a class for an expanded clone.

v_gene	abundance	j_gene	d_gene	CDR3nt	CDR3aa
TRBV12-3/TRBV12-4	few	TRBJ1-4	.	TGTGCCAGCAGTAACCGACGGGAGGAGCGTGAAAAACTGTTTTTT	CASSNRREEREKLFF
TRBV28	few	TRBJ2-4	.	TGTGCCAGCAGGGACGAGCAGGGCTCCAAAAACATTCAGTACTTC	CASRDEQGSKNIQYF
TRBV4-3	few	TRBJ2-2	.	TGCGCCAGCAGCCACGCCCTGGAGGGAGACAACACCGGGGAGCTGTTTTTT	CASSHALEGDNTGELFF
TRBV5-5	.	TRBJ1-6	.	TGTGCCAGCAGCTTGGAGGGCGGGGCCGAAGGTTCACCCCTCCACTTT	CASSLEGGAEGSPLHF
TRBV24-1	few	TRBJ1-2	.	TGTGCCACCAGTGATTTGTCGGCATCTGGCTACACCTTC	CATSDLSASGYTF
TRBV20-1	once	TRBJ1-1	.	TGCAGTGCTAGTGTCTCCCGGGACACTGAAGCTTTCTTT	CSASVSRDTEAFF
TRBV19	.	TRBJ2-3	.	TGTGCCAGTAAATTGGAGTTTGGTGATACGCAGTATTTT	CASKLEFGDTQYF
TRBV20-1	.	TRBJ2-1	.	TGCAGTGCTAGAGACCTATCGAGGTCCTACAATGAGCAGTTCTTC	CSARDLSRSYNEQFF
TRBV20-1	.	TRBJ2-3	.	TGCAGTGCTAGAGATCTTCGGGGCTCGGATGAGGTGCGGTATTTT	CSARDLRGSDEVRYF
TRBV7-2	few	TRBJ2-1	TRBD2	TGTGCCAGCAGCTTAAACGGGGGGAACTACAATGAGCAGTTCTTC	CASSLNGGNYNEQFF
TRBV20-1	.	TRBJ2-2	.	TGCAGTGCTAGAGCGAGGCCCGCTTCCACCGGGGAGCTGTTTTTT	CSARARPASTGELFF
TRBV12-3/TRBV12-4	.	TRBJ2-3	.	TGTGCCAGCACCATAGCGGAAAGCGCAGATACGCAGTATTTT	CASTIAESADTQYF
TRBV20-1	.	TRBJ1-5	TRBD1	TGCAGTGCCAGGGGGGGTTTTAGCAATCAGCCCCAGCATTTT	CSARGGFSNQPQHF
TRBV7-6	.	TRBJ1-4	.	TGTGCCAGCAGCTTAGCGGGGGAAAGGGATGAAAAACTGTTTTTT	CASSLAGERDEKLFF
TRBV4-1	.	TRBJ2-1	TRBD2	TGCGCCAGCAGCCAAGATGGCCCTAGCGGGGGGAACAGTGAGCAGTTCTTC	CASSQDGPSGGNSEQFF
TRBV4-2	few	TRBJ1-1	.	TGTGCCAGCAGCCAAGATCCGTTTCGGGAATGGAACACTGAAGCTTTCTTT	CASSQDPFREWNTEAFF
TRBV7-2	few	TRBJ2-7	.	TGTGCCAGCAGCTCAGGTCTTTCCCACGAGCAGTACTTC	CASSSGLSHEQYF
TRBV24-1	.	TRBJ2-3	.	TGTGCCACCAGTGGCAGGGTAAGCACAGATACGCAGTATTTT	CATSGRVSTDTQYF
TRBV7-8	.	TRBJ2-1	.	TGTGCCAGCAGCTCCCACCAAGAGCAGTTCTTC	CASSSHQEQFF
TRBV7-9	.	TRBJ1-5	.	TGTGCCAGCAGGCCCATACAGGGTGGAAGCAATCAGCCCCAGCATTTT	CASRPIQGGSNQPQHF
TRBV29-1	.	TRBJ2-5	.	TGCAGCGTTGGGGTGGGAAACCAAGAGACCCAGTACTTC	CSVGVGNQETQYF
TRBV29-1	.	TRBJ2-7	.	TGCAGCGTTGATCAAGGGCCCTCCTACGAGCAGTACTTC	CSVDQGPSYEQYF
TRBV10-3	few	TRBJ1-1	TRBD1	TGTGCCATCAGTGATCCCGGGACAGGGCGATCGCGTGAAGCTTTCTTT	CAISDPGTGRSREAFF
TRBV9	few	TRBJ2-7	.	TGTGCCAGCAGCGCCCGGGACATTGAGAATGAGCAGTACTTC	CASSARDIENEQYF
TRBV12-3/TRBV12-4	many	TRBJ2-5	.	TGTGCCAGCAGCCCTCTCGGGGGACGACAAGAGACCCAGTACTTC	CASSPLGGRQETQYF
TRBV6-5	.	TRBJ2-3	TRBD1	TGTGCCAGCAGGGAGCAGGGGGCGGATACGCAGTATTTT	CASREQGADTQYF
TRBV15	.	TRBJ1-4	.	TGTGCCACCAGCAGAGATCTATATGCCGATGAAAAACTGTTTTTT	CATSRDLYADEKLFF
TRBV2	.	TRBJ1-1	.	TGTGCCAGCAGTGCGGCAGGAGGTGGGGAGAACACTGAAGCTTTCTTT	CASSAAGGGENTEAFF
TRBV7-6	once	TRBJ1-5	.	TGTGCCAGCAGCTTACCCTGGAGATTGGTCCCCCCTGATAGCAATCAGCCCCAGCATTTT	CASSLPWRLVPPDSNQPQHF
TRBV20-1	.	TRBJ1-4	TRBD1	TGCAGTGCTAGCAGGGACAGGGGGAATGAAAAACTGTTTTTT	CSASRDRGNEKLFF
TRBV4-3	.	TRBJ2-7	.	TGCGCCAGCCTGGGGAGTAACGAGCAGTACTTC	CASLGSNEQYF
TRBV3-1	many	TRBJ2-1	.	TGTGCCAGCAGCCAAGTGGCTAGTGGGGCCGATGAGCAGTTCTTC	CASSQVASGADEQFF
TRBV20-1	few	TRBJ1-2	.	TGCAGTGCTAGAGATAGGGTCGGACCTTGGGGCTACACCTTC	CSARDRVGPWGYTF
TRBV7-2	.	TRBJ2-6	.	TGTGCCAGCACAAGACACGTCTCTGGGGCCAACGTCCTGACTTTC	CASTRHVSGANVLTF
TRBV20-1	few	TRBJ1-1	.	TGCAGTGCTATCCACGGAAGGCACACTGAAGCTTTCTTT	CSAIHGRHTEAFF
TRBV5-6	.	TRBJ1-1	TRBD1	TGTGCCAGCAGCTCTCTCACGACAGGGCGGGGCACTGAAGCTTTCTTT	CASSSLTTGRGTEAFF
TRBV4-1	few	TRBJ1-2	TRBD1	TGCGCCAGCAGCCAGTTCAATCGGACAGGGTCATATGGCTACACCTTC	CASSQFNRTGSYGYTF
TRBV7-8	.	TRBJ1-2	.	TGTGCCAGCAGCTTAGTGTCGCAGACAGCAGGCTATGGCTACACCTTC	CASSLVSQTAGYGYTF
TRBV6-1	.	TRBJ1-1	.	TGTGCCAGCAGTGAAGTTCTGCCTACTGAAGCTTTCTTT	CASSEVLPTEAFF
TRBV11-1	few	TRBJ2-5	.	TGTGCCAGCAGCTTTGGACAGCGAAGCGGGGAGACCCAGTACTTC	CASSFGQRSGETQYF
TRBV5-1	.	TRBJ2-1	.	TGCGCCAGCAGCTTGTCTAGCGTCAGCTCCTACAATGAGCAGTTCTTC	CASSLSSVSSYNEQFF
TRBV18	.	TRBJ1-2	.	TGTGCCAGCTCACCTACGGACAGAGAGCACTATGGCTACACCTTC	CASSPTDREHYGYTF
TRBV4-1	.	TRBJ1-5	.	TGCGCCAGCAGCCCTTGGGCGGATAGCAATCAGCCCCAGCATTTT	CASSPWADSNQPQHF
TRBV6-5	.	TRBJ1-6	.	TGTGCCAGCAGTTACTCGAACGGGCCTAATTTACCCCTCCACTTT	CASSYSNGPNLPLHF
TRBV28	.	TRBJ1-2	.	TGTGCCAGCAGTTACGGACAGCGCTATGGCTACACCTTC	CASSYGQRYGYTF
TRBV5-1	.	TRBJ2-3	TRBD2	TGCGCCAGCAGCTTGGCACCCGGGACTAGCGGGGGCACAGATACGCAGTATTTT	CASSLAPGTSGGTDTQYF
TRBV6-2/TRBV6-3	many	TRBJ2-1	TRBD1	TGTGCCAGTTACCCCGGGGACAGGGACTACAATGAGCAGTTCTTC	CASYPGDRDYNEQFF
TRBV7-3	.	TRBJ2-2	TRBD2	TGTGCCAGTAGCTTAAGGACTAGCGGGGGGGCCGTCACCGGGGAGCTGTTTTTT	CASSLRTSGGAVTGELFF
TRBV5-4	.	TRBJ1-1	.	TGTGCCAGCAGCTTAGGAGGAGGGGCGGACACTGAAGCTTTCTTT	CASSLGGGADTEAFF
TRBV7-2	few	TRBJ2-2	.	TGTGCCAGCAGCACTAACCGGCACGGGGAGCTGTTTTTT	CASSTNRHGELFF
TRBV5-1	.	TRBJ2-5	.	TGCGCCAGCAGCTTGGCCCAGGGATCGAAAGAGACCCAGTACTTC	CASSLAQGSKETQYF
TRBV6-5	.	TRBJ1-2	.	TGTGCCAGCAGTTACCGGGCAGAGCGCGGCTACACCTTC	CASSYRAERGYTF
TRBV15	.	TRBJ2-3	TRBD2	TGTGCCAAGGACGAAAAAAGTACAGGACTAGCGGGGGCAGGGCCTACGCAGTATTTT	CAKDEKSTGLAGAGPTQYF
TRBV15	.	TRBJ1-4	TRBD1	TGTGCCACCAGCAGAGATGCAGGGGGGGATGAAAAACTGTTTTTT	CATSRDAGGDEKLFF
TRBV6-2/TRBV6-3	once	TRBJ1-2	.	TGTGCCAGCAGACCCTCGACAGGAGCCTCGGGTGGCTACACCTTC	CASRPSTGASGGYTF
TRBV5-5	.	TRBJ1-1	.	TGTGCCAGCACCACCGATTGGGGCAAATTGAACACTGAAGCTTTCTTT	CASTTDWGKLNTEAFF
TRBV7-3	.	TRBJ1-1	TRBD1	TGTGCCAGCAGCACCGGGACAGGGGGCCGATGGACTGAAGCTTTCTTT	CASSTGTGGRWTEAFF
TRBV6-2/TRBV6-3	few	TRBJ2-5	TRBD1	TGTGCCAGCAGTGGCGGACAGGCTTCATCCGAGACCCAGTACTTC	CASSGGQASSETQYF
TRBV6-5	.	TRBJ1-4	.	TGTGCCAGCAGCCCCGGGAGGCGGGTTAATGAAAAACTGTTTTTT	CASSPGRRVNEKLFF
TRBV29-1	few	TRBJ1-1	.	TGCAGCGTTGACCACGACCTTAGACGGACTGAAGCTTTCTTT	CSVDHDLRRTEAFF